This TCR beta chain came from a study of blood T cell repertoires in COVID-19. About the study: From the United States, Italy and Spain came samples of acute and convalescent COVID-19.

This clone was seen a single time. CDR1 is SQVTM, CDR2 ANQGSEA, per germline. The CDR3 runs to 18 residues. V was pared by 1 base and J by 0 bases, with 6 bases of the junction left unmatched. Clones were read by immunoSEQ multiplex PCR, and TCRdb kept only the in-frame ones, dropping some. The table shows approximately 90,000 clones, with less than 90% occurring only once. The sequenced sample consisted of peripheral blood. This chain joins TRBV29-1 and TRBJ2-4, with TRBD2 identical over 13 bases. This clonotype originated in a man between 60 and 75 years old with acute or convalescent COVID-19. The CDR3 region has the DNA TGCAGCGTTGAAGGGGGGACTAGCGGGAAGCTAGCCAAAAACATTCAGTACTTC. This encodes CSVEGGTSGKLAKNIQYF.